Presented here are 18 T cell receptor beta chains from one specimen sequenced in a study of blood T cells in healthy people across ages. It was with a sample-barcoded 5' primer and a J-beta primer mix that a second PCR of about 6 to 11 cycles was run. MiXCR, applied by TCRdb to the 5' RACE reads, yields one record per CDR3 protein. Here the sample spans about a million distinct CDR3 sequences, around 49% being singletons. Input material: blood. These receptors were collected from a man between 25 and 39 years old in good health.

The chain uses TRBV7-2 and TRBJ2-4; TRBD2 matches 7 bases. The last part of the DNA fits TRBJ2-7 better; the J call may be wrong. This CDR3 spans 14 amino acids. Per the germline V gene, CDR1 is SGHTA and CDR2 is FQGNSA. The CDR3 DNA sequence: TGTGCCAGCAGCTTGGGGACTAATAACTACGAGCAGTACTTC. It encodes CASSLGTNNYEQYF.

This clonotype was recorded a few times. The chain links TRBV24-1 to TRBJ2-1, with unresolved D. CDR1 KGHDR and CDR2 SFDVKD come from the germline V gene. The CDR3 length is 13 residues. V lost 6 bases and J 4 bases, leaving 9 bases between the germline ends. CDR3 sequence (DNA): TGTGCCACCAGTAGGGCAGGATACAATGAGCAGTTCTTC. Protein product: CATSRAGYNEQFF.

The V and J genes are TRBV9 and TRBJ2-3; D is ambiguous. Trimming cost V 0 bases and J 0 bases, with 8 bases left between them. The CDR3 spans 15 residues. Germline V lookup: CDR1 SGDLS, CDR2 YYNGEE. The CDR3 loop is CASSVGPTSTDTQYF. The CDR3 nucleotides read TGTGCCAGCAGCGTAGGGCCCACGAGCACAGATACGCAGTATTTT.

The chain links TRBV6-2 or TRBV6-3 to TRBJ2-3, with TRBD2 as a possible D gene (7 bases). Germline CDR1 and CDR2: MNHEY and SVGEGT. The V end lost 5 bases, the J end lost 3 bases, and 21 bases lay between the germline ends. CDR3 size: 17 residues. Here the CDR3 reads CASSETPLRGPTDTQYF. The CDR3 DNA follows: TGTGCCAGCAGTGAGACCCCTTTGCGGGGGCCTACAGATACGCAGTATTTT.

J is TRBJ2-4 and V is TRBV7-8; 11 bases line up with TRBD2. The V gene end was trimmed by 2 bases and the J gene end by 0 bases; junction bases not matched to a gene: 9. The CDR3 has 19 residues. Germline V gives CDR1 SGHVS, CDR2 FQNEAQ. CDR3 coding DNA: TGTGCCAGCAGCTTATTCGGGACTAGCGGCGCCCTAGCCAAAAACATTCAGTACTTC. Translating gives CASSLFGTSGALAKNIQYF.

This clonotype was found a few times. The rearrangement uses TRBV7-9 and TRBJ2-1; maybe TRBD2 (6 bases). CDR3 length equals 17 residues. V lost 4 bases and J 3 bases, leaving 19 bases between the germline ends. The germline V gene has CDR1 SEHNR and CDR2 FQNEAQ (reference sequence). This chain's CDR3 is CASSSLRAGRNYNEQFF. CDR3 in DNA: TGTGCCAGCAGCTCCCTTAGGGCGGGACGGAACTACAATGAGCAGTTCTTC.

This clonotype was counted a single time. This chain links TRBV9 with TRBJ2-2; TRBD2 matches 11 bases. V lost 3 bases and J lost 3; bases outside the gene matches: 4. The germline CDR1 and CDR2 sequences are SGDLS and YYNGEE. This CDR3 is 16 amino acids long. CDR3 coding DNA: TGTGCCAGCAGCGCCGGGACTAGCGGCTACACCGGGGAGCTGTTTTTT. This translates into CASSAGTSGYTGELFF.

This chain joins TRBV6-5 and TRBJ1-2; possibly TRBD1 for D (5 bases). Germline CDR1 MNHEY, CDR2 SVGAGI. The CDR3 spans 15 residues. Trimming cost V 5 bases and J 0 bases, with 13 bases left between them. The CDR3 nucleotides are TGTGCCAGCAGTACAGGAGACGTCGCTAACTATGGCTACACCTTC. This codes for CASSTGDVANYGYTF.

This sequence joins TRBV5-1 and TRBJ2-1; TRBD2 aligns across 15 bases. CDR3 length: 15 amino acids. The ends lost 4 bases at V and 8 bases at J; junction bases unmatched: 4. Germline V CDR1 and CDR2: SGHRS, YFSETQ. The CDR3 nucleotides are TGCGCCAGCAGCCGGACTAGCGGGAGGGAGCATGAGCAGTTCTTC. Translating it yields CASSRTSGREHEQFF. The variable domain in full, completed from reference TRBV5-1 and TRBJ2-1, reads KAGVTQTPRYLIKTRGQQVTLSCSPISGHRSVSWYQQTPGQGLQFLFEYFSETQRNKGNFPGRFSGRQFSNSRSEMNVSTLELGDSALYLCASSRTSGREHEQFFGPGTRLTVL.

The gene calls are TRBV4-1 and TRBJ1-1, with TRBD1 matching 9 bases. The ends lost 3 bases at V and 3 bases at J; junction bases unmatched: 5. Germline V gives CDR1 MGHRA, CDR2 YSYEKL. CDR3 length equals 15 residues. The CDR3 reads CASSQGTGSYTEAFF. For the CDR3, the DNA is TGCGCCAGCAGCCAGGGGACAGGGAGTTACACTGAAGCTTTCTTT.

J is TRBJ2-1 and V is TRBV28, with D possibly being TRBD1 or TRBD2 (5 bases each). Trimming shortened V by 6 bases and J by 4 bases, and 22 bases separated the two germline ends. Germline V gene lookup returns CDR1 MDHEN and CDR2 SYDVKM. The CDR3 loop spans 17 amino acids. The CDR3 region has the DNA TGTGCCAGCAGCTCCCAACTCGGGACGGAAAGATACAATGAGCAGTTCTTC. Translation gives CASSSQLGTERYNEQFF.

Only one count was recorded for this clonotype. A clone one base away is much larger, so this may be a read error. The chain employs TRBV20-1 and TRBJ2-3; D is perhaps TRBD1 (5 bases). Trimming removed 1 base from V and 4 bases from J, with 15 bases in between. This CDR3 comprises 15 residues. Germline V gene lookup returns CDR1 DFQATT and CDR2 SNEGSKA (reference sequence). The CDR3 loop reads CSARVGQTYADTQYF. CDR3 sequence (DNA): TGCAGTGCTAGAGTCGGACAAACCTACGCAGATACGCAGTATTTT.

V gene TRBV5-6 combines with J gene TRBJ1-4, with a tentative D call TRBD1 (5 bases). CDR1 is SGHDT, CDR2 YYEEEE, per germline. Trimming took 0 bases from V and 4 from J, leaving 16 bases between them. CDR3 length equals 17 residues. CDR3 loop: CASSLDPSRVLNEKLFF. CDR3 nucleotides: TGTGCCAGCAGCTTGGACCCTAGCAGGGTTCTTAATGAAAAACTGTTTTTT.

The V and J genes are TRBV4-1 and TRBJ1-2, with 7 bases lining up with TRBD1. This CDR3 is 15 amino acids long. Germline CDR1 and CDR2: MGHRA and YSYEKL. V shed 0 bases, J shed 2 bases, and the junction held 3 bases outside the gene matches. CDR3: CASSQDPGQNYGYTF. The CDR3 DNA reads TGCGCCAGCAGCCAAGACCCGGGACAGAACTATGGCTACACCTTC.

This clonotype has only one observation. The J gene is TRBJ2-1, the V gene TRBV6-6, with D tentatively TRBD2 (6 bases). Trimming cost V 8 bases and J 7 bases, with 27 bases left between them. The CDR3 extends over 17 amino acids. The germline V gene has CDR1 MNHNY and CDR2 SVGAGI (reference sequence). CDR3 nucleotide sequence: TGTGCCAGCGGAGACAAGGAGGGGACCTATCTTATAAATGAGCAGTTCTTC. Translating it yields CASGDKEGTYLINEQFF.

The J gene is TRBJ2-7, the V gene TRBV7-2; maybe TRBD2 (6 bases). Trimming pared 5 bases from V and 1 base from J, leaving 12 bases between. The CDR3 covers 14 residues. The germline V gene has CDR1 SGHTA and CDR2 FQGNSA. CDR3 protein: CASSPRGASYEQYF. CDR3 nucleotides: TGTGCCAGCAGCCCGCGGGGCGCTTCCTACGAGCAGTACTTC. Looking up the rest from reference TRBV7-2 and TRBJ2-7 gives the full variable domain: GAGVSQSPSNKVTEKGKDVELRCDPISGHTALYWYRQSLGQGLEFLIYFQGNSAPDKSGLPSDRFSAERTGGSVSTLTIQRTQQEDSAVYLCASSPRGASYEQYFGPGTRLTVT.

The V gene is TRBV11-2, the J gene TRBJ2-3; a possible D gene is TRBD1 (5 bases). CDR3 length: 15 residues. V lost 4 bases and J 4 bases, leaving 15 bases between the germline ends. Germline-derived CDR1 and CDR2 are SGHAT and FQNNGV. The CDR3 DNA reads TGTGCCAGCAGCTCCAAAGGGTGGGGCCCAGATACGCAGTATTTT. Residues: CASSSKGWGPDTQYF.

This clonotype was picked up a small number of times. The chain recombines TRBV29-1 with TRBJ2-3; D is undetermined. In germline, CDR1 is SQVTM, CDR2 ANQGSEA. V lost 5 bases and J 1 base, leaving 13 bases between the germline ends. The CDR3 has 14 residues. CDR3 sequence reads: CSVKKAIRTDTQYF. DNA of the CDR3: TGCAGCGTTAAGAAGGCGATCCGCACAGATACGCAGTATTTT.